A single sample is the source of the 9 T cell receptor beta chains below, sequenced in a study of blood T cell repertoires in COVID-19. Profiling relied on immunoSEQ multiplex PCR, and the TCRdb table lists in-frame clones only, not all of them. The sample contains nearly 90,000 clones, roughly 88% of which appear only once. Sequenced material: peripheral blood. These receptors came from a man between 18 and 35 years old with COVID-19, enrolled during active disease.

The chain is built from TRBV7-2 and TRBJ1-1; 8 bases match TRBD1. This CDR3 is 15 amino acids long. J lost 5 bases, V lost 0 bases, and 5 bases had no gene match. Germline V gene sequence: CDR1 SGHTA, CDR2 FQGNSA. DNA for the CDR3: TGTGCCAGCAGCTTAGCAGCAGGGGGCAGGACTGAAGCTTTCTTT. Its protein product is CASSLAAGGRTEAFF.

The chain carries TRBV25-1 and TRBJ2-5; unclear D gene. The CDR3 is 15 amino acids. Trimming took off 3 bases at V and 1 base at J, with 12 bases between the two ends. The V gene's germline CDR1 is MGHDK and CDR2 SYGVNS. CDR3 nucleotides: TGTGCCAGCAGTGAGGCCCTAGGAAGCCAAGAGACCCAGTACTTC. This gives the protein CASSEALGSQETQYF.

This chain links TRBV9 with TRBJ2-7, with TRBD1 matching 7 bases. The CDR3 is 15 amino acids. Germline V gene sequence: CDR1 SGDLS, CDR2 YYNGEE. V shed 0 bases, J shed 1 base, and the junction held 4 bases outside the gene matches. The CDR3 sequence: CASSVGWDSSYEQYF. The CDR3, as DNA: TGTGCCAGCAGCGTAGGATGGGACAGTTCCTACGAGCAGTACTTC.

The table lists this clone with a few counts. V is TRBV29-1 and J is TRBJ1-2, with TRBD1 matching 7 bases. The germline V gene has CDR1 SQVTM and CDR2 ANQGSEA. Unmatched junction bases numbered 13, after V lost 4 bases and J lost 5 bases. CDR3 length equals 15 residues. In nucleotides, the CDR3 is TGCAGCGTTGGGGTTTTGCGGACAGGAGCTTATGGCTACACCTTC. It codes for CSVGVLRTGAYGYTF.

This rearrangement joins TRBV19 to TRBJ1-1; D gene unclear. Deletions cut 6 bases from V and 4 bases from J, with 21 bases between. Germline loops: CDR1 LNHDA, CDR2 SQIVND (reference sequence). CDR3 length equals 16 residues. CDR3 in DNA: TGTGCCAGTAGCCCACGCATGTGGGCCTTAGGCACTGAAGCTTTCTTT. Amino acids: CASSPRMWALGTEAFF.

This rearrangement joins TRBV27 to TRBJ1-2, with TRBD1 identical over 7 bases. Trimming took 2 bases from V and 4 from J; bases not matched to a gene: 1. The CDR3 is 13 amino acids. In germline, CDR1 is MNHEY, CDR2 SMNVEV (reference sequence). The CDR3 DNA follows: TGTGCCAGCAGTTTAGCAGGGGGCTATGGCTACACCTTC. Encoded protein: CASSLAGGYGYTF.

This clone was observed a handful of times. This chain uses TRBV5-4 with TRBJ2-7; 7 positions match TRBD1. CDR1 and CDR2 from the germline V gene are SGHNT and YYREEE (reference sequence). CDR3 size: 13 residues. V shed 4 bases and J 1 base; nucleotides not matched to a gene: 2. The CDR3 here is CASSKTGSYEQYF. The CDR3 DNA is TGTGCCAGCAGCAAGACAGGGTCCTACGAGCAGTACTTC.

This chain joins TRBV6-5 and TRBJ2-4, with 7 bases matching TRBD1. J gave up 6 bases and V 7 bases, and 9 bases lay outside the gene matches. The CDR3 loop spans 14 amino acids. The germline V gene encodes CDR1 MNHEY and CDR2 SVGAGI. The CDR3 sequence is CASTRTGAGNIQYF. As DNA, the CDR3 is TGTGCCAGCACTCGTACAGGGGCCGGAAACATTCAGTACTTC.

The chain joins TRBV19 to TRBJ1-1; D gene ambiguous. The CDR3 contains 12 residues. The V gene's germline CDR1 is LNHDA and CDR2 SQIVND (reference sequence). Trimming pared 2 bases from V and 7 bases from J, leaving 8 bases between. CDR3 sequence reads: CASSINEVEAFF. CDR3 nucleotides: TGTGCCAGTAGTATAAATGAGGTTGAAGCTTTCTTT.